A selection of T cell receptor beta chains follows, all from one sample in a study of CD8+ T cells in alopecia areata. Method: immunoSEQ multiplex PCR; TCRdb's copy keeps in-frame clones and lacks some. The sample records about 76,000 clones, around 61% being singletons. The source was CD8+ T cells sorted from blood, collected at week 24, from a patient treated with tofacitinib. These receptors all stem from a human donor with alopecia areata. Each CDR3 is given with its conserved first and last residue. The D gene is left open where the match is weak. For some rows the clone size is stated as once, few or many, or as a class when expanded; others skip it.

size: -
V: TRBV7-9
D: -
J: TRBJ2-5
CDR3: CASSPVGQETQYF
DNA: TGTGCCAGCAGCCCCGTTGGGCAAGAGACCCAGTACTTC

size: few
V: TRBV5-6
D: TRBD2
J: TRBJ2-1
CDR3: CASSLAASGFYNEQFF
DNA: TGTGCCAGCAGCTTGGCCGCTAGCGGGTTCTACAATGAGCAGTTCTTC

size: -
V: TRBV6-5
D: TRBD2
J: TRBJ2-5
CDR3: CASSYLSGREGETQYF
DNA: TGTGCCAGCAGTTATCTCAGCGGGAGGGAGGGAGAGACCCAGTACTTC

size: -
V: TRBV11-2
D: -
J: TRBJ1-5
CDR3: CASSLDGGDSNQPQHF
DNA: TGTGCCAGCAGCTTAGATGGGGGCGATAGCAATCAGCCCCAGCATTTT

size: -
V: TRBV11-1
D: TRBD2
J: TRBJ2-7
CDR3: CASSLAGTRREQYF
DNA: TGTGCCAGCAGCTTAGCCGGGACTAGGCGCGAGCAGTACTTC

size: few
V: TRBV7-2
D: -
J: TRBJ1-2
CDR3: CASSPPGLHYGYTF
DNA: TGTGCCAGCAGCCCACCGGGGTTACACTATGGCTACACCTTC

size: few
V: TRBV5-6
D: -
J: TRBJ2-4
CDR3: CASSFNGAKNIQYF
DNA: TGTGCCAGCAGCTTTAACGGGGCCAAAAACATTCAGTACTTC

size: -
V: TRBV5-1
D: -
J: TRBJ1-1
CDR3: CASSPSSGTEAFF
DNA: TGCGCCAGCAGCCCCTCTTCTGGCACTGAAGCTTTCTTT

size: -
V: TRBV23-1
D: -
J: TRBJ2-7
CDR3: CASSQSQSNRADGEQYF
DNA: TGCGCCAGCAGTCAATCCCAAAGTAACAGGGCCGACGGGGAGCAGTACTTC

size: -
V: TRBV4-3
D: TRBD1
J: TRBJ2-7
CDR3: CASSQTPGQGTTYEQYF
DNA: TGCGCCAGCAGCCAAACACCGGGACAGGGAACAACCTACGAGCAGTACTTC

size: -
V: TRBV7-2
D: TRBD2
J: TRBJ2-7
CDR3: CASSLTSEQLYEQYF
DNA: TGTGCCAGCAGCTTGACTAGCGAACAATTATACGAGCAGTACTTC

size: -
V: TRBV9
D: TRBD2
J: TRBJ2-1
CDR3: CASSAGTSGRNEQFF
DNA: TGTGCCAGCAGCGCCGGGACTAGCGGGAGAAATGAGCAGTTCTTC

size: -
V: TRBV7-9
D: TRBD2
J: TRBJ2-5
CDR3: CASSSGSGILGETQYF
DNA: TGTGCCAGCAGCTCCGGAAGCGGGATCTTGGGAGAGACCCAGTACTTC

size: few
V: TRBV28
D: -
J: TRBJ2-5
CDR3: CASLNSFQETQYF
DNA: TGTGCCAGCTTAAACAGCTTCCAAGAGACCCAGTACTTC

size: -
V: TRBV7-9
D: -
J: TRBJ2-7
CDR3: CASSLAPAGIVYEQYF
DNA: TGTGCCAGCAGCTTAGCTCCCGCAGGGATAGTGTACGAGCAGTACTTC

size: -
V: TRBV9
D: TRBD2
J: TRBJ2-1
CDR3: CASSVGTAGGPVSSYNEQFF
DNA: TGTGCCAGCAGCGTAGGGACCGCGGGGGGCCCGGTGAGCTCCTACAATGAGCAGTTCTTC

size: few
V: TRBV4-3
D: -
J: TRBJ2-1
CDR3: CASSQDTYNEQFF
DNA: TGCGCCAGCAGCCAAGACACCTACAATGAGCAGTTCTTC

size: -
V: TRBV7-3
D: -
J: TRBJ2-3
CDR3: CASSRGLTSTDTQYF
DNA: TGTGCCAGCAGCCGTGGACTAACTAGCACAGATACGCAGTATTTT

size: -
V: TRBV7-3
D: -
J: TRBJ2-7
CDR3: CASSFDSSSSYEQYF
DNA: TGTGCCAGCAGCTTCGACAGCTCCTCTTCCTACGAGCAGTACTTC

size: -
V: TRBV4-1
D: -
J: TRBJ2-7
CDR3: CASSQIGAYEQYF
DNA: TGCGCCAGCAGCCAAATAGGAGCCTACGAGCAGTACTTC

size: -
V: TRBV7-9
D: -
J: TRBJ1-1
CDR3: CASSKTTGLNTEAFF
DNA: TGTGCCAGCAGCAAGACCACAGGATTGAACACTGAAGCTTTCTTT

size: few
V: TRBV15
D: -
J: TRBJ2-1
CDR3: CATSRDSGYNEQFF
DNA: TGTGCCACCAGCAGAGATTCGGGCTACAATGAGCAGTTCTTC

size: -
V: TRBV5-1
D: -
J: TRBJ2-1
CDR3: CASSNSGSLSSYNEQFF
DNA: TGCGCCAGCAGCAACTCAGGATCCCTTAGCTCCTACAATGAGCAGTTCTTC

size: -
V: TRBV7-9
D: -
J: TRBJ1-1
CDR3: CASSPVGGKAEAFF
DNA: TGTGCCAGCAGCCCGGTTGGGGGGAAGGCTGAAGCTTTCTTT

size: -
V: TRBV27
D: TRBD2
J: TRBJ2-1
CDR3: CASTQGASGSNEQFF
DNA: TGTGCCAGCACCCAGGGGGCTAGCGGGAGCAATGAGCAGTTCTTC

size: -
V: TRBV7-9
D: -
J: TRBJ1-2
CDR3: CASSSAGAGSYGYTF
DNA: TGTGCCAGCAGCTCCGCAGGGGCGGGTTCCTATGGCTACACCTTC

size: -
V: TRBV5-6
D: -
J: TRBJ2-1
CDR3: CASSYPPPYNEQFF
DNA: TGTGCCAGCAGCTACCCTCCGCCCTACAATGAGCAGTTCTTC

size: few
V: TRBV6-9
D: -
J: TRBJ1-5
CDR3: CASGSGPSEQPQHF
DNA: TGTGCCAGCGGGAGCGGGCCTTCAGAACAGCCCCAGCATTTT

size: few
V: TRBV2
D: -
J: TRBJ2-3
CDR3: CASSAPPVGSTDTQYF
DNA: TGTGCCAGCAGCGCCCCCCCGGTCGGAAGCACAGATACGCAGTATTTT

size: few
V: TRBV18
D: -
J: TRBJ2-7
CDR3: CASSPTGSDYEQYF
DNA: TGTGCCAGCTCACCGACAGGTTCCGACTACGAGCAGTACTTC